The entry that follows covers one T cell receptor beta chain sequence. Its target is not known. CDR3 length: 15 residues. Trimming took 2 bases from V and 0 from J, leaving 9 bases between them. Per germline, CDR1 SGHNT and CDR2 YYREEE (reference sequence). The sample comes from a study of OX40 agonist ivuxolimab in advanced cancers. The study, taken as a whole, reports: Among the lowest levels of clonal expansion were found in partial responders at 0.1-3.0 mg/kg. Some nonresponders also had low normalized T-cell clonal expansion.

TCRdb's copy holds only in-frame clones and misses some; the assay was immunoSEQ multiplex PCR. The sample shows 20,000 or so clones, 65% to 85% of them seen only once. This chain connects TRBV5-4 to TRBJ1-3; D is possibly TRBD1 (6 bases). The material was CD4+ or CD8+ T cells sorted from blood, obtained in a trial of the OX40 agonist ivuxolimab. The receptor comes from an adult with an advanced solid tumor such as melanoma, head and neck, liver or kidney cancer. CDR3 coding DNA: TGTGCCAGCAGCTTCGGGACAACCTCTGGAAACACCATATATTTT. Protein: CASSFGTTSGNTIYF.